Listed here is a single T cell receptor (beta chain). Source study methods: Using reference gene primer amplification, nucleated cell counts were estimated. Sequencing was performed with immunoSEQ multiplex PCR; in TCRdb, only in-frame clones are kept and a portion is missing. V, J and clone size derive from that table, while D and trimming were established from the DNA sequence. The sample has tens of thousands of clones, 90% seen once. The sample comes from a study of blood T cell repertoires in COVID-19. For the study at large: Acute-phase and convalescent COVID-19 samples originated in the United States, Italy and Spain. PBMCs, B-cell-depleted T cells, or T cells provided the cDNA or gDNA that made up the material.

This CDR3 comprises 15 residues. The germline CDR1 and CDR2 sequences are SNHLY and FYNNEI. Losses at the gene ends were 4 bases for V and 3 bases for J; bases not matched to a gene: 3. Sample: peripheral blood. The receptor comes from a human donor in a cohort sampled during active COVID-19. This chain joins TRBV2 and TRBJ2-7; 13 positions match TRBD2. CDR3 bases: TGTGCCAGCAGTGTAAGGACTAGCGGGAGCTACGAGCAGTACTTC. Its translation is CASSVRTSGSYEQYF.